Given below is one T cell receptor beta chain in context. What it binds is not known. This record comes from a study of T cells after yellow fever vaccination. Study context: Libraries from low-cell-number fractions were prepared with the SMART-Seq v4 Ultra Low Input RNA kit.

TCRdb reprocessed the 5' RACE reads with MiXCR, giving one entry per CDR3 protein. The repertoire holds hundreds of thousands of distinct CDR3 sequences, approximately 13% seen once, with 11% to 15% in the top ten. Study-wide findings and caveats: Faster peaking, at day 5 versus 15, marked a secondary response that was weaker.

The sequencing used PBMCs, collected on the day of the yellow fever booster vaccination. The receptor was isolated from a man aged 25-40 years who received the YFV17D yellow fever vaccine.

The CDR3 DNA reads as TGTGCCAGCAGTAGAACCCGGGACGGCAAGAACACTGAAGCTTTCTTT. It yields the protein CASSRTRDGKNTEAFF. The chain carries TRBV9 and TRBJ1-1, with D tentatively TRBD1 (5 bases). Per the germline V gene, CDR1 is SGDLS and CDR2 is YYNGEE. The length of the CDR3 is 16 residues. Trimming removed 5 bases at V and 1 base at J, with 18 bases between. The whole variable domain, filled in from reference TRBV9 and TRBJ1-1, reads DSGVTQTPKHLITATGQRVTLRCSPRSGDLSVYWYQQSLDQGLQFLIQYYNGEERAKGNILERFSAQQFPDLHSELNLSSLELGDSALYFCASSRTRDGKNTEAFFGQGTRLTVV.